Listed below are T cell receptor beta chains from one sample, sequenced in a study of blood T cell repertoires in COVID-19. The method was immunoSEQ multiplex PCR; TCRdb's version includes in-frame clones alone and lacks a portion of them. The table records approximately 300,000 clones, just under 90% of them present only once. The sequencing input was PBMCs or T cells enriched from blood (not recorded which). The receptors originated from a woman between 25 and 40 years old who had recovered from COVID-19. CDR3s include the opening cysteine and the closing phenylalanine or tryptophan. The D gene is left open where the match is weak. Clone size is not always given. Where it is, it says once, few, many or a class for expanded clones.

j_call: TRBJ2-7
clone_size: -
d_call: -
v_call: TRBV30
cdr3_nt: TGTGCCTGGACCAGGGACTTACTCGGGGTGGGGGAGCAGTACTTC
cdr3_aa: CAWTRDLLGVGEQYF

j_call: TRBJ1-2
clone_size: -
d_call: TRBD1
v_call: TRBV19
cdr3_nt: TGTGCCAGTAGTGGGACAGGAACTTATGGCTACACCTTC
cdr3_aa: CASSGTGTYGYTF

j_call: TRBJ2-6
clone_size: -
d_call: TRBD1
v_call: TRBV15
cdr3_nt: TGTGCCACCAGCAGAGAACAGCTGGGACAGTCCTCTGGGGCCAACGTCCTGACTTTC
cdr3_aa: CATSREQLGQSSGANVLTF

j_call: TRBJ2-7
clone_size: -
d_call: TRBD2
v_call: TRBV5-1
cdr3_nt: TGCGCCAGCAGCTTGGACGGGAGGCGCTCCTACGAGCAGTACTTC
cdr3_aa: CASSLDGRRSYEQYF

j_call: TRBJ1-1
clone_size: -
d_call: -
v_call: TRBV29-1
cdr3_nt: TGCAGCGGCAAGGGGGGGGACACTGAAGCTTTCTTT
cdr3_aa: CSGKGGDTEAFF

j_call: TRBJ1-1
clone_size: -
d_call: -
v_call: TRBV7-8
cdr3_nt: TGTGCCAGCAGCGTACAGGGGAACACTGAAGCTTTCTTT
cdr3_aa: CASSVQGNTEAFF

j_call: TRBJ2-3
clone_size: -
d_call: TRBD2
v_call: TRBV4-1
cdr3_nt: TGCGCCAGCAGCCAAAGATGGGTTAGTCGGGAGGGTAGCACAGATACGCAGTATTTT
cdr3_aa: CASSQRWVSREGSTDTQYF

j_call: TRBJ2-7
clone_size: few
d_call: TRBD1
v_call: TRBV6-2/TRBV6-3
cdr3_nt: TGTGCCAGCAGTTTAGGACAGGGCCCCACCTACGAGCAGTACTTC
cdr3_aa: CASSLGQGPTYEQYF

j_call: TRBJ1-1
clone_size: -
d_call: -
v_call: TRBV11-1
cdr3_nt: TGTGCCAGCAGCTTAGCCAGGGGCGCCACTGAAGCTTTCTTT
cdr3_aa: CASSLARGATEAFF

j_call: TRBJ1-4
clone_size: few
d_call: -
v_call: TRBV15
cdr3_nt: TGTGCCACCAGCAGAGATCGGGCCTCGGGGATGGAAAAACTGTTTTTT
cdr3_aa: CATSRDRASGMEKLFF

j_call: TRBJ2-2
clone_size: -
d_call: -
v_call: TRBV6-2/TRBV6-3
cdr3_nt: TGTGCCAGCAGTTATCGGACATACACCGGGGAGCTGTTTTTT
cdr3_aa: CASSYRTYTGELFF

j_call: TRBJ2-7
clone_size: -
d_call: -
v_call: TRBV21-1
cdr3_nt: TGTGCCAGCAGCAAACCGGATTGCGGGCCCACTTCCTACGAGCAGTACTTC
cdr3_aa: CASSKPDCGPTSYEQYF

j_call: TRBJ2-4
clone_size: -
d_call: TRBD2
v_call: TRBV5-4
cdr3_nt: TGTGCCAGCAGCCACGAACCCATCCTAGCGGGAGGAGCCAAAAACATTCAGTACTTC
cdr3_aa: CASSHEPILAGGAKNIQYF

j_call: TRBJ2-2
clone_size: -
d_call: TRBD2
v_call: TRBV18
cdr3_nt: TGTGCCAGCTCGCCTCCGGGACTAGCGGGAGTCGGGGAGCTGTTTTTT
cdr3_aa: CASSPPGLAGVGELFF

j_call: TRBJ2-7
clone_size: -
d_call: TRBD2
v_call: TRBV4-3
cdr3_nt: TGCGCCAGCAGCCAAGATCCCACTAGCGGGACCACAGTATACGAGCAGTACTTC
cdr3_aa: CASSQDPTSGTTVYEQYF

j_call: TRBJ1-2
clone_size: -
d_call: -
v_call: TRBV4-3
cdr3_nt: TGCGCCAGCAGCCAAGGCTTCTCGGGGGGGGAAGGGGCCCTTTTTAACTATGGCTACACCTTC
cdr3_aa: CASSQGFSGGEGALFNYGYTF

j_call: TRBJ2-5
clone_size: once
d_call: -
v_call: TRBV29-1
cdr3_nt: TGCAACGTTGAAGGACTGGTTATTGAGACCCAGTACTTC
cdr3_aa: CNVEGLVIETQYF

j_call: TRBJ2-1
clone_size: -
d_call: TRBD2
v_call: TRBV3-1/TRBV3-2
cdr3_nt: TGTGCCAGCAGCCCACGGACTAGCGGCTACAATGAGCAGTTCTTC
cdr3_aa: CASSPRTSGYNEQFF

j_call: TRBJ1-2
clone_size: -
d_call: TRBD1
v_call: TRBV5-1
cdr3_nt: TGCGCCAGCAGCCCGGGACAGGTATGGGATGGCTACACCTTC
cdr3_aa: CASSPGQVWDGYTF

j_call: TRBJ1-6
clone_size: once
d_call: -
v_call: TRBV27
cdr3_nt: TGTGCCAGCAGTTCCCTTCCCAGGGGTAGTTCACCCCTCCACTTT
cdr3_aa: CASSSLPRGSSPLHF

j_call: TRBJ2-7
clone_size: -
d_call: TRBD2
v_call: TRBV30
cdr3_nt: TGTGCCTGGAGTGGGACTAGCGAGACCTACGAGCAGTACTTC
cdr3_aa: CAWSGTSETYEQYF

j_call: TRBJ1-1
clone_size: -
d_call: TRBD1
v_call: TRBV6-5
cdr3_nt: TGTGCCAGCAGGTCCTCGGACAGGGTGCACACTGAAGCTTTCTTT
cdr3_aa: CASRSSDRVHTEAFF

j_call: TRBJ1-3
clone_size: once
d_call: TRBD1
v_call: TRBV4-1
cdr3_nt: TGCGCCAGCAGCCAAGTTCCGATGGGACAGAGCTCTGGAAACACCATATATTTT
cdr3_aa: CASSQVPMGQSSGNTIYF

j_call: TRBJ1-1
clone_size: -
d_call: -
v_call: TRBV19
cdr3_nt: TGTGCCAGTAGTATAGGAGGTCAGGGAAGGACTGAAGCTTTCTTT
cdr3_aa: CASSIGGQGRTEAFF

j_call: TRBJ2-3
clone_size: -
d_call: TRBD2
v_call: TRBV5-1
cdr3_nt: TGCGCCAGCAGTTTTGGGACTAGCGGGATGGACACAGATACGCAGTATTTT
cdr3_aa: CASSFGTSGMDTDTQYF

j_call: TRBJ2-2
clone_size: -
d_call: TRBD2
v_call: TRBV11-2
cdr3_nt: TGTGCCAGCAGCACATGGACTAGCGGGAGATTGGACGGGGAGCTGTTTTTT
cdr3_aa: CASSTWTSGRLDGELFF

j_call: TRBJ2-1
clone_size: -
d_call: TRBD2
v_call: TRBV3-1/TRBV3-2
cdr3_nt: TGTGCCAGCAGCCAAGATGTCGGGAGGTTGTATAATGAGCAGTTCTTC
cdr3_aa: CASSQDVGRLYNEQFF

j_call: TRBJ2-7
clone_size: -
d_call: -
v_call: TRBV18
cdr3_nt: TGTGCCAGCTCACCTCGCGGTAGCGAAGTGATATACGAGCAGTACTTC
cdr3_aa: CASSPRGSEVIYEQYF

j_call: TRBJ2-2
clone_size: few
d_call: -
v_call: TRBV11-2
cdr3_nt: TGTGCCAGCAGCTTAGGGCACAGCCCCTCCACCGGGGAGCTGTTTTTT
cdr3_aa: CASSLGHSPSTGELFF

j_call: TRBJ1-2
clone_size: -
d_call: TRBD1
v_call: TRBV9
cdr3_nt: TGTGCCAGCAGCGGTAGACAAAGGACAGGATCTGGCTACACCTTC
cdr3_aa: CASSGRQRTGSGYTF

j_call: TRBJ1-6
clone_size: -
d_call: -
v_call: TRBV9
cdr3_nt: TGTGCCAGCAGCCGGACAAGGCTCGATTCACCCCTCCACTTT
cdr3_aa: CASSRTRLDSPLHF

j_call: TRBJ1-2
clone_size: -
d_call: -
v_call: TRBV5-6
cdr3_nt: TGTGCCAGCAGCTTAAGGGCAGGGGTGCTTGGGTATGGCTACACCTTC
cdr3_aa: CASSLRAGVLGYGYTF

j_call: TRBJ2-3
clone_size: -
d_call: -
v_call: TRBV2
cdr3_nt: TGTGCCAGCAGTGAAGTACGGGAGTGGCGAGATACGCAGTATTTT
cdr3_aa: CASSEVREWRDTQYF

j_call: TRBJ1-5
clone_size: -
d_call: -
v_call: TRBV28
cdr3_nt: TGTGCCAGCAGTTTAGGGGGCGATCAGCCCCAGCATTTT
cdr3_aa: CASSLGGDQPQHF

j_call: TRBJ2-5
clone_size: -
d_call: -
v_call: TRBV29-1
cdr3_nt: TGCAGCGTTGTAAGGTCAGGGGAGTTTAGGGAGACCCAGTACTTC
cdr3_aa: CSVVRSGEFRETQYF

j_call: TRBJ1-5
clone_size: -
d_call: -
v_call: TRBV15
cdr3_nt: TGTGCCACCAGCAGACCTACCTCGCCCCAGCATTTT
cdr3_aa: CATSRPTSPQHF

j_call: TRBJ2-2
clone_size: few
d_call: -
v_call: TRBV7-9
cdr3_nt: TGTGCCAGCAGCTTAGCGCGTGTCAGGACAGACACCGGGGAGCTGTTTTTT
cdr3_aa: CASSLARVRTDTGELFF

j_call: TRBJ2-1
clone_size: -
d_call: TRBD2
v_call: TRBV12-3/TRBV12-4
cdr3_nt: TGTGCCACTCGGGGGGAGTTCAATGAGCAGTTCTTC
cdr3_aa: CATRGEFNEQFF

j_call: TRBJ2-7
clone_size: -
d_call: TRBD2
v_call: TRBV2
cdr3_nt: TGTGCCAGCGCATATGGGACTAGCGGGTTCTACGAGCAGTACTTC
cdr3_aa: CASAYGTSGFYEQYF

j_call: TRBJ1-1
clone_size: once
d_call: -
v_call: TRBV6-5
cdr3_nt: TGTGCCAGCAGTTACCCCCCGGGAACCATGAACACTGAAGCTTTCTTT
cdr3_aa: CASSYPPGTMNTEAFF

j_call: TRBJ1-5
clone_size: -
d_call: -
v_call: TRBV6-5
cdr3_nt: TGTGCCAGCAGTTACTCGCGGGCCAGCAATCAGCCCCAGCATTTT
cdr3_aa: CASSYSRASNQPQHF

j_call: TRBJ2-7
clone_size: -
d_call: -
v_call: TRBV10-1
cdr3_nt: TGCGCCAGCAGTGAGCAGACTATGGACAGCCCAACTCTCGAGCAGTACTTC
cdr3_aa: CASSEQTMDSPTLEQYF